Below are 18 T cell receptor beta chains sequenced from a single sample in a study of CD8+ T cells in alopecia areata. Sequencing relied on a cDNA template that was reverse transcribed from extracted RNA. Libraries were prepared by immunoSEQ multiplex PCR; TCRdb keeps only in-frame clonotypes and omits some of them. The sample shows 200,000 to 250,000 clones, about 64% of them seen only once. Treatment noted: oral pan-JAK inhibitor, 5-10 mg twice daily. The sample here was CD4+ T cells sorted from blood, taken at week 4, from a patient treated with tofacitinib. The source is a human donor with alopecia areata.

Only a few counts were recorded for this clone. The V and J genes are TRBV11-2 and TRBJ2-5; D is unclear. The DNA end is a closer match to TRBJ2-7, so the J assignment may be wrong. From germline, CDR1 is SGHAT and CDR2 FQNNGV. The CDR3 spans 14 residues. DNA for the CDR3: TGTGCCAGCAGCTTCTCCGGCAGCTCCTACGAGCAGTACTTC. Residues: CASSFSGSSYEQYF.

The chain carries TRBV30 and TRBJ2-6; no reliable D call. Trimming cost V 0 bases and J 2 bases, with 8 bases left between them. The CDR3 has 15 residues. From germline, CDR1 is GTSNPN and CDR2 SVGIG (reference sequence). Here the CDR3 reads CAWSVPQAGANVLTF. In DNA form, the CDR3 reads TGTGCCTGGAGTGTACCGCAAGCTGGGGCCAACGTCCTGACTTTC.

This clone was seen only a few times. The rearrangement links TRBV25-1 to TRBJ1-2, with a possible D match to TRBD1 (5 bases). The CDR3 is 14 residues long. The V end lost 6 bases, the J end lost 4 bases, and 15 bases lay between the germline ends. The germline V gene encodes CDR1 MGHDK and CDR2 SYGVNS. CDR3 nucleotides: TGTGCCAGCAGCCCGTCCAGGGAAGGCTATGGCTACACCTTC. It translates to CASSPSREGYGYTF.

V usage is TRBV25-1 and J usage is TRBJ2-1; D gene unclear. V was pared by 5 bases and J by 10 bases, with 15 bases between. The CDR3 has 13 residues. Looked up from germline, CDR1 is MGHDK and CDR2 is SYGVNS. CDR3 DNA: TGTGCCAGCAGTAACCAGAGAGAAGGGGAGCAGTTCTTC. Translated, it gives CASSNQREGEQFF.

This clone was observed a handful of times. The chain links TRBV5-4 to TRBJ2-5, with D maybe TRBD2 (6 bases). The germline CDR1 and CDR2 sequences are SGHNT and YYREEE (reference sequence). The V end was cut by 0 bases, the J end by 5 bases, with 14 bases between. The CDR3 totals 15 residues. Written as DNA, the CDR3 is TGTGCCAGCAGCTTGGAGTGGGGGGTAGAGGAGACCCAGTACTTC. It translates to CASSLEWGVEETQYF.

This CDR3 reads CASSSDRNTEAFF. As DNA, the CDR3 is TGTGCCAGCAGTTCGGACAGAAACACTGAAGCTTTCTTT. The chain uses TRBV7-9 and TRBJ1-1, with a possible D match to TRBD1 (6 bases). V gave up 6 bases and J gave up 2 bases, with 10 bases separating them. The germline gives CDR1 SEHNR, CDR2 FQNEAQ (reference sequence). The CDR3 extends over 13 amino acids.

The genes are TRBV6-6 and TRBJ1-3; unclear D gene. CDR1 is MNHNY, CDR2 SVGAGI, per germline (reference sequence). The V and J ends lost 7 bases and 1 base respectively, with 5 bases between them. The CDR3 consists of 12 residues. CDR3 nucleotide sequence: TGTGCCAGCACGGGATCTGGAAACACCATATATTTT. Encoded protein: CASTGSGNTIYF.

The chain employs TRBV9 and TRBJ1-5; weak D call: TRBD1 (6 bases). V was shortened by 4 bases and J by 7 bases, with 15 bases between the two germline ends. The CDR3 contains 14 residues. Germline values: CDR1 SGDLS, CDR2 YYNGEE. In DNA form, the CDR3 reads TGTGCCAGCAGCACAGGGACCGCAACCCAGCCCCAGCATTTT. Translated, it gives CASSTGTATQPQHF.

The chain couples TRBV7-2 to TRBJ1-1; D not resolved. The CDR3 contains 14 residues. V lost 3 bases and J lost 1, with 9 bases in between. Germline loops: CDR1 SGHTA, CDR2 FQGNSA. The CDR3 here is CASSFIGGNTEAFF. Written as DNA, the CDR3 is TGTGCCAGCAGCTTCATAGGAGGGAACACTGAAGCTTTCTTT.

This clone was seen just once. J is TRBJ2-1 and V is TRBV5-1; TRBD1 or TRBD2 may be the D gene (5 bases each). The V end lost 0 bases, the J end lost 1 base, and 8 bases lay between the germline ends. The germline gives CDR1 SGHRS, CDR2 YFSETQ. The CDR3 runs to 15 residues. CDR3 sequence reads: CASSLEGESYNEQFF. The CDR3 nucleotides read TGCGCCAGCAGCTTGGAAGGGGAGTCCTACAATGAGCAGTTCTTC.

V is TRBV30 and J is TRBJ1-1, with D possibly being TRBD1 (5 bases). The CDR3 is made up of 13 amino acids. Germline V gene data show CDR1 as GTSNPN and CDR2 as SVGIG (reference sequence). V was cut by 5 bases and J by 3 bases, with 13 bases left in between. The CDR3 DNA reads TGTGCCTGGGCGGGACGGCGATACACTGAAGCTTTCTTT. Its translation is CAWAGRRYTEAFF.

A single count supports this clone. The sample holds other DNA sequences that translate to the same CDR3. V and J are TRBV30 and TRBJ2-5, with D possibly matching TRBD1 (5 bases). Deletions cut 1 base from V and 5 bases from J, with 5 bases between. This CDR3 is built from 11 residues. The germline V gene has CDR1 GTSNPN and CDR2 SVGIG (reference sequence). CDR3 residues: CAWSAGETQYF. The DNA for the CDR3 is TGTGCCTGGAGTGCAGGGGAGACCCAGTACTTC.

The chain is built from TRBV7-9 and TRBJ2-2; D not resolved. This CDR3 has 16 amino acids. V was cut by 5 bases and J by 0 bases, with 13 bases left in between. Germline CDR1 is SEHNR and CDR2 is FQNEAQ (reference sequence). Here the CDR3 DNA reads TGTGCCAGCAGCCCATCCCCAGGTCCGAACACCGGGGAGCTGTTTTTT. Residues: CASSPSPGPNTGELFF.

The sample holds a few counts of this clone. V and J are TRBV7-2 and TRBJ1-5; 8 bases are shared with TRBD1. V was clipped by 4 bases and J by 6 bases; unmatched bases: 2. The CDR3 runs 13 residues. From germline, CDR1 is SGHTA and CDR2 FQGNSA. Here the CDR3 DNA reads TGTGCCAGCAGCTACACAGGGGGTCAGCCCCAGCATTTT. As protein: CASSYTGGQPQHF.

The chain recombines TRBV29-1 with TRBJ2-7, with 7 bases that match TRBD2. V was clipped by 4 bases and J by 7 bases; unmatched bases: 7. Per the germline V gene, CDR1 is SQVTM and CDR2 is ANQGSEA. CDR3 length: 12 residues. CDR3 coding DNA: TGCAGCGTTGCAGACGGGGGAGGGGAGCAGTACTTC. It specifies CSVADGGGEQYF.

There are a few counts of this clone. The rearrangement joins TRBV2 to TRBJ1-2, with D hard to call. The CDR3 spans 12 residues. V lost 4 bases and J 5 bases, leaving 8 bases between the germline ends. Germline lookup yields CDR1 SNHLY and CDR2 FYNNEI. CDR3 nucleotide sequence: TGTGCCAGCAGTGCGACTGCGTATGGCTACACCTTC. Translating it yields CASSATAYGYTF.

This clone appeared once. V usage is TRBV15 and J usage is TRBJ2-5; no reliable D call. V gave up 1 base and J gave up 1 base, with 7 bases separating them. CDR3 length equals 14 residues. The V gene's germline CDR1 is LNHNV and CDR2 YYDKDF (reference sequence). The CDR3 coding sequence is TGTGCCACCAGCAGAGCCAGAACCCAAGAGACCCAGTACTTC. Its protein product is CATSRARTQETQYF. Complete variable domain (other parts from reference TRBV15 and TRBJ2-5): DAMVIQNPRYQVTQFGKPVTLSCSQTLNHNVMYWYQQKSSQAPKLLFHYYDKDFNNEADTPDNFQSRRPNTSFCFLDIRSPGLGDTAMYLCATSRARTQETQYFGPGTRLLVL.

The chain uses TRBV15 and TRBJ2-2; 7 bases line up with TRBD2. V lost 3 bases and J lost 3; bases outside the gene matches: 7. The germline gives CDR1 LNHNV, CDR2 YYDKDF (reference sequence). The CDR3 has 16 amino acids. The CDR3, as DNA: TGTGCCACCAGCAGGTCGACTAGCAGCTACACCGGGGAGCTGTTTTTT. It yields the protein CATSRSTSSYTGELFF. The whole variable domain, filled in from reference TRBV15 and TRBJ2-2, reads DAMVIQNPRYQVTQFGKPVTLSCSQTLNHNVMYWYQQKSSQAPKLLFHYYDKDFNNEADTPDNFQSRRPNTSFCFLDIRSPGLGDTAMYLCATSRSTSSYTGELFFGEGSRLTVL.